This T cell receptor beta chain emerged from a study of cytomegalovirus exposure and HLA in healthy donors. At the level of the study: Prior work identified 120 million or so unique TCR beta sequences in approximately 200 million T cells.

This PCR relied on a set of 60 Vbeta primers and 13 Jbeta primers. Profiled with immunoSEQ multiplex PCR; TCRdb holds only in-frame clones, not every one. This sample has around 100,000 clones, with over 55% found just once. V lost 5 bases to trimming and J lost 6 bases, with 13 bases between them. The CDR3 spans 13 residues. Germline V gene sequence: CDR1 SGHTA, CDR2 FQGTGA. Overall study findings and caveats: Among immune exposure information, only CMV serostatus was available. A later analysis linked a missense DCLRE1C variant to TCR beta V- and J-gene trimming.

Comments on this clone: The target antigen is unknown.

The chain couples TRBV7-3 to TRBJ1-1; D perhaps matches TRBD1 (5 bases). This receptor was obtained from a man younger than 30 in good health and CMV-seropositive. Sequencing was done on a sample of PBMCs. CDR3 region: CASSQTGGAEAFF. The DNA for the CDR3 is TGTGCCAGCAGCCAAACAGGTGGCGCTGAAGCTTTCTTT.